These T cell receptor beta chains were read from a single sample in a study of T-cell reconstitution after alpha-beta-depleted transplantation in children. From the PCR reads, TCRdb called clonotypes with MiXCR, one entry per CDR3 protein. The sample holds hundreds of thousands of distinct CDR3 sequences, under 9.5% seen once. Specimen: PBMCs from the stem cell graft donor, collected from the stem cell graft. The receptors originated from a human donor who donated a stem cell graft to a child with acute lymphoblastic leukemia. Both conserved end residues are part of each CDR3. D genes are given only for firm matches. Size values are once, few and many counts, or a class for expanded clones, and some rows have none.

j_gene | v_gene | d_gene | abundance | CDR3aa | CDR3nt
TRBJ2-5 | TRBV20-1 | TRBD2 | NA | CSARDHSTSVRETQYF | TGCAGTGCTAGAGATCACTCGACTAGCGTGCGAGAGACCCAGTACTTC
TRBJ1-6 | TRBV28 | NA | NA | CASRRGGPIYNSPLHF | TGTGCCAGCAGGAGGGGGGGACCGATCTATAATTCGCCCCTCCACTTT
TRBJ1-3 | TRBV4-3 | NA | NA | CASSQHRVSGNTIYF | TGCGCCAGCAGCCAACACAGGGTCTCGGGAAACACCATATATTTT
TRBJ2-7 | TRBV29-1 | TRBD1 | many | CSVSGTGLYEQYF | TGCAGCGTCTCCGGGACAGGGCTATACGAGCAGTACTTC
TRBJ2-2 | TRBV4-2 | NA | NA | CASSQGLRGNTGELFF | TGTGCCAGCAGCCAGGGATTGAGGGGGAACACCGGGGAGCTGTTTTTT
TRBJ1-2 | TRBV29-1 | TRBD1 | few | CSVETGGLGYTF | TGCAGCGTCGAGACAGGGGGCCTTGGCTACACCTTC
TRBJ2-1 | TRBV3-1 | TRBD1 | many | CASSTWTGLNHNEQFF | TGTGCCAGCAGCACATGGACAGGTCTAAATCACAATGAGCAGTTCTTC
TRBJ2-7 | TRBV7-9 | NA | NA | CASSQMGVQGIGEQYF | TGTGCCAGCAGCCAAATGGGGGTTCAGGGTATCGGCGAGCAGTACTTC
TRBJ2-5 | TRBV20-1 | TRBD2 | many | CSATGLAGEYQETQYF | TGCAGTGCCACAGGACTAGCGGGGGAGTACCAAGAGACCCAGTACTTC
TRBJ2-1 | TRBV7-9 | TRBD1 | NA | CASSLGQGGLF | TGTGCCAGCAGCTTGGGACAGGGCGGGCTCTTC
TRBJ2-1 | TRBV27 | NA | NA | CASSFNGEWGNEQFF | TGTGCCAGCAGTTTTAACGGGGAATGGGGCAATGAGCAGTTCTTC
TRBJ1-1 | TRBV5-1 | NA | NA | CASSLSSSEAFF | TGCGCCAGCAGCTTGTCATCGAGTGAAGCTTTCTTT
TRBJ1-1 | TRBV2 | NA | many | CASSEAGGTEAFF | TGTGCCAGCAGTGAAGCGGGAGGTACTGAAGCTTTCTTT
TRBJ1-2 | TRBV6-1 | NA | NA | CASSSCWGGPCYGYTF | TGTGCCAGCAGCTCGTGTTGGGGGGGGCCGTGCTATGGCTACACCTTC
TRBJ2-7 | TRBV5-1 | NA | NA | CASNRDTAVYEQYF | TGCGCCAGCAACCGGGACACGGCGGTCTACGAGCAGTACTTC
TRBJ2-2 | TRBV4-1 | TRBD2 | NA | CASSQDSGLVSGELFF | TGCGCCAGCAGCCAAGATTCGGGACTAGTGTCCGGGGAGCTGTTTTTT
TRBJ1-2 | TRBV2 | TRBD1 | few | CASRAGTGGDYGYTF | TGTGCCAGCAGAGCCGGGACAGGGGGCGACTATGGCTACACCTTC
TRBJ2-1 | TRBV4-2 | NA | many | CASSHDRNNEQFF | TGTGCCAGCAGCCATGACAGAAACAATGAGCAGTTCTTC
TRBJ2-5 | TRBV18 | NA | NA | CASSRDQETQYF | TGTGCCAGCTCACGAGACCAAGAGACCCAGTACTTC
TRBJ2-3 | TRBV20-1 | NA | NA | CSAETSTDTQYF | TGCAGTGCTGAGACTAGCACAGATACGCAGTATTTT
TRBJ2-5 | TRBV10-2 | TRBD2 | NA | CATRTSGGRETQYF | TGCGCCACTCGGACTAGCGGGGGGAGGGAGACCCAGTACTTC
TRBJ1-2 | TRBV2 | NA | many | CASSSGQFTNYGYTF | TGTGCCAGCAGTAGTGGACAGTTTACTAACTATGGCTACACCTTC
TRBJ2-7 | TRBV7-9 | NA | NA | CASSLVSGPGDYEQYF | TGTGCCAGCAGCTTAGTGTCCGGCCCTGGGGACTACGAGCAGTACTTC
TRBJ1-2 | TRBV9 | NA | many | CASSVDGDGKGYTF | TGTGCCAGCAGCGTAGACGGGGACGGTAAGGGCTACACCTTC
TRBJ2-5 | TRBV7-2 | NA | NA | CASSLPNQETQYF | TGTGCCAGCAGCTTACCCAACCAAGAGACCCAGTACTTC
TRBJ1-2 | TRBV5-1 | TRBD1 | few | CASSLWTGEYGYTF | TGCGCCAGCAGCCTATGGACAGGGGAGTATGGCTACACCTTC
TRBJ2-3 | TRBV5-1 | NA | NA | CASSHPRGYGTDTQYF | TGCGCCAGCAGCCACCCCCGGGGGTACGGCACAGATACGCAGTATTTT
TRBJ1-5 | TRBV5-5 | NA | NA | CASSHDIVGPQHF | TGTGCCAGCAGCCATGACATAGTTGGGCCCCAGCATTTT
TRBJ2-4 | TRBV27 | NA | NA | CASSPMRTAALAKNIQYF | TGTGCCAGCAGTCCCATGAGGACAGCCGCTTTAGCCAAAAACATTCAGTACTTC
TRBJ2-5 | TRBV10-3 | NA | NA | CAISEGTTGTQQYF | TGTGCCATCAGTGAGGGGACTACCGGGACACAGCAGTACTTC
TRBJ1-5 | TRBV3-1 | NA | few | CASSHPRGGGNQPQHF | TGTGCCAGCAGCCACCCTCGGGGCGGAGGCAATCAGCCCCAGCATTTT
TRBJ1-3 | TRBV3-1 | NA | few | CASSQDQTIASGNTIYF | TGTGCCAGCAGCCAAGACCAGACGATTGCCTCTGGAAACACCATATATTTT
TRBJ1-2 | TRBV5-1 | NA | few | CASSLVSSQLINYGYTF | TGCGCCAGCAGCTTGGTTAGCTCCCAACTAATTAACTATGGCTACACCTTC
TRBJ1-3 | TRBV3-1 | NA | NA | CASSPPRGAPGNTIYF | TGTGCCAGCAGCCCCCCCCGGGGGGCGCCGGGAAACACCATATATTTT
TRBJ1-4 | TRBV7-8 | TRBD1 | NA | CASSLGGRGRYEKLFF | TGTGCCAGCAGCTTAGGGGGCAGGGGGAGATATGAAAAACTGTTTTTT
TRBJ2-7 | TRBV4-2 | NA | many | CASSQDLRMVWQGNYEQYF | TGTGCCAGCAGCCAAGATCTTCGCATGGTTTGGCAGGGGAACTACGAGCAGTACTTC
TRBJ2-7 | TRBV12-3/TRBV12-4 | NA | many | CASSSGPGYIHEQYF | TGTGCCAGCAGTAGCGGGCCAGGGTACATCCACGAGCAGTACTTC
TRBJ2-3 | TRBV7-2 | TRBD2 | NA | CAGNKGLAGGDTQYF | TGTGCCGGCAACAAAGGGCTAGCGGGGGGAGATACGCAGTATTTT
TRBJ1-1 | TRBV6-5 | NA | few | CAAATVNTEAFF | TGTGCCGCAGCCACAGTTAACACTGAAGCTTTCTTT
TRBJ2-7 | TRBV12-3/TRBV12-4 | TRBD1 | many | CASSFAGGSYEQYF | TGTGCCAGCAGTTTCGCAGGGGGCTCCTACGAGCAGTACTTC
TRBJ1-1 | TRBV12-3/TRBV12-4 | TRBD1 | few | CASSPREGAGTEAFF | TGTGCCAGCAGTCCCCGTGAGGGGGCAGGTACTGAAGCTTTCTTT
TRBJ2-7 | TRBV11-2 | NA | many | CASRPGHEQYF | TGTGCCAGCAGGCCAGGGCACGAGCAGTACTTC
TRBJ1-1 | TRBV11-2 | NA | NA | CASSLGQSSGAFF | TGTGCCAGCAGCTTAGGACAGTCCTCAGGAGCTTTCTTT
TRBJ1-4 | TRBV20-1 | NA | NA | CSARIVEKLFF | TGCAGTGCTAGAATTGTTGAAAAACTGTTTTTT
TRBJ2-7 | TRBV5-1 | NA | few | CASSLWGRLGDEQYF | TGCGCCAGCAGCTTATGGGGGCGCCTAGGAGACGAGCAGTACTTC
TRBJ1-2 | TRBV27 | NA | NA | CASSSTGEPTYGYTF | TGTGCCAGCAGTTCCACAGGAGAACCAACCTATGGCTACACCTTC
TRBJ2-1 | TRBV29-1 | NA | many | CSVLGGVSNEQFF | TGCAGCGTTTTGGGGGGTGTTTCTAATGAGCAGTTCTTC
TRBJ2-5 | TRBV7-8 | TRBD1 | many | CASSKLTGWETQYF | TGTGCCAGCAGCAAACTGACAGGGTGGGAGACCCAGTACTTC
TRBJ1-1 | TRBV7-2 | NA | many | CASSLTGSYEAFF | TGTGCCAGCAGCTTAACAGGGAGCTATGAAGCTTTCTTT
TRBJ2-5 | TRBV11-2 | TRBD2 | NA | CASSSSSSGVETQYF | TGTGCCAGCAGCTCAAGTTCTAGCGGGGTTGAGACCCAGTACTTC